These T cell receptor beta chains were read from a single sample in a study of vaccination and CD4 T cells after COVID-19. TCRdb analysed the PCR reads with MiXCR anew, one entry per CDR3 protein. The table lists about 9,000 distinct CDR3 sequences, 40% to 50% of them singletons. No cognate antigen is known for these TCRs. Material for sequencing was CD4+ T cells from blood, cultured in vitro. The receptor set was obtained from a human donor in good health. Both conserved end residues are part of each CDR3. A D gene is named only where the DNA matches it firmly. Rows may omit the clone size; those that give it use once, few, many or a size class.

v_call	d_call	clone_size	j_call	cdr3_aa	cdr3_nt
TRBV6-1	.	.	TRBJ2-7	CASSPGVQGLLYEQYF	TGTGCCAGCAGCCCCGGGGTGCAGGGCTTACTGTACGAGCAGTACTTC
TRBV7-2	TRBD1	.	TRBJ1-3	CASSLAGQGTGNTIYF	TGTGCCAGCAGCTTAGCCGGACAGGGGACGGGAAACACCATATATTTT
TRBV5-1	.	medium-sized	TRBJ2-7	CASSRDAYEQYF	TGCGCCAGCAGCCGCGATGCTTACGAGCAGTACTTC
TRBV6-4	.	few	TRBJ2-5	CASSRDLGETQYF	TGTGCCAGCAGTCGGGACCTGGGGGAGACCCAGTACTTC
TRBV6-1	TRBD2	once	TRBJ2-7	CASSHLGLAGNEQYF	TGTGCCAGCAGTCACCTGGGACTAGCGGGAAACGAGCAGTACTTC
TRBV5-1	TRBD2	.	TRBJ2-5	CASSLISGGVQGTQYF	TGCGCCAGCAGCTTGATAAGCGGGGGGGTGCAGGGGACCCAGTACTTC
TRBV20-1	.	.	TRBJ2-1	CSAMRDHNEQFF	TGCAGTGCCATGCGGGATCACAATGAGCAGTTCTTC
TRBV6-5	.	few	TRBJ1-2	CASSYGQRATYGYTF	TGTGCCAGCAGTTACGGGCAGCGAGCCACATATGGCTACACCTTC
TRBV19	.	.	TRBJ1-3	CASSKGGHSGNTIYF	TGTGCCAGTAGTAAGGGAGGGCACTCTGGAAACACCATATATTTT
TRBV6-2/TRBV6-3	.	once	TRBJ1-6	CAIKGTLDNSPLHF	TGTGCCATCAAGGGGACACTAGACAATTCACCCCTCCACTTT
TRBV7-9	.	few	TRBJ2-4	CASSLAAGRNIQYF	TGTGCCAGCAGCTTAGCGGCAGGGAGAAACATTCAGTACTTC
TRBV28	TRBD2	.	TRBJ2-1	CASSFETSGYNEQFF	TGTGCCAGCAGTTTTGAGACTAGCGGCTACAATGAGCAGTTCTTC
TRBV10-1	.	few	TRBJ1-1	CASSAGVLTEAFF	TGCGCCAGCAGTGCGGGGGTCCTGACTGAAGCTTTCTTT
TRBV19	.	.	TRBJ1-5	CASSIRVSHNQPQHF	TGTGCCAGTAGTATTCGGGTTAGTCACAATCAGCCCCAGCATTTT
TRBV20-1	TRBD2	.	TRBJ2-5	CSALAGGPSETQYF	TGCAGTGCCTTAGCGGGAGGGCCCTCAGAGACCCAGTACTTC
TRBV25-1	TRBD2	.	TRBJ2-7	CASSEWGGEQYF	TGTGCCAGCAGTGAATGGGGGGGCGAGCAGTACTTC
TRBV6-1	TRBD1	.	TRBJ1-4	CASSGWAKDRGPSAVEKLFF	TGTGCCAGCAGTGGGTGGGCAAAGGACAGGGGGCCGAGCGCGGTAGAAAAACTGTTTTTT
TRBV7-2	.	.	TRBJ2-1	CASSLIMRSWGRPNEQFF	TGTGCCAGCAGCTTAATAATGAGGTCTTGGGGACGGCCCAATGAGCAGTTCTTC
TRBV24-1	TRBD2	.	TRBJ2-3	CATSDVAGALGDTQYF	TGTGCCACCAGTGATGTAGCGGGGGCCTTAGGAGATACGCAGTATTTT
TRBV11-2	.	.	TRBJ2-1	CASSPLSNEQFF	TGTGCCAGCAGCCCACTGTCTAATGAGCAGTTCTTC
TRBV19	.	.	TRBJ1-5	CASSIVTSGNQPQHF	TGTGCCAGTAGTATAGTGACAAGTGGCAATCAGCCCCAGCATTTT
TRBV5-6	.	.	TRBJ1-5	CASSTYRTAQYSNQPQHF	TGTGCCAGCAGCACGTACCGGACAGCCCAGTATAGCAATCAGCCCCAGCATTTT
TRBV5-1	TRBD1	.	TRBJ1-2	CASSLSPGQDYGYTF	TGCGCCAGCAGCTTGTCCCCGGGACAGGACTATGGCTACACCTTC
TRBV6-1	TRBD1	.	TRBJ2-3	CASTRVQGVGDTQYF	TGTGCCAGCACCAGAGTACAGGGGGTGGGAGATACGCAGTATTTT
TRBV9	TRBD1	once	TRBJ1-2	CASSPRQGTDYGYTF	TGTGCCAGCAGCCCCCGACAGGGGACGGACTATGGCTACACCTTC
TRBV14	.	few	TRBJ1-2	CASSPGEARNYGYTF	TGTGCCAGCAGCCCCGGAGAAGCCCGTAACTATGGCTACACCTTC
TRBV7-2	TRBD2	.	TRBJ2-7	CASSLVLAGAEQYF	TGTGCCAGCAGCTTAGTACTAGCGGGAGCCGAGCAGTACTTC
TRBV5-1	.	.	TRBJ2-1	CASSTGGFSYNEQFF	TGCGCCAGCAGCACGGGTGGCTTCTCCTACAATGAGCAGTTCTTC